This record covers a single TCR beta chain. What antigen it recognizes has not been identified. Nothing much larger sits one base from this clone, and base qualities are not available. Participants in the prospective study were enrolled through a virtual design, were aged roughly 18 to 90 years, and lived in under 25 United States geographic areas. To assign participants to cohorts, the prospective study relied on clinical history that participants themselves reported in a screening survey and a study questionnaire. Recovered participants in ImmuneRACE Cohort 3 were defined by two consecutive negative NP/OP PCR tests, clearance by a healthcare professional, or resolution of symptoms. Mobile phlebotomists in the prospective study collected whole blood, serum and a nasopharyngeal or oropharyngeal swab from every participant. Prospective study participants could optionally give additional blood draws and questionnaires over an approximately two-month period. Before DNA extraction, prospective study blood samples were shipped either frozen or at room temperature.

This specimen comes from a study of blood T cell repertoires in COVID-19 (dated by TCRdb to the early 2020s). Some background on the complete study: The collaborator samples originated in the United States, Italy and Spain and spanned the acute and convalescent phases of COVID-19. The prospective study material was composed of cDNA or gDNA derived from T cells, B-cell-depleted T cells, or PBMCs. The dataset comprised deeply sampled blood TCRbeta repertoires from subjects exposed to, actively infected with, or recovered from COVID-19. The repertoires were released in a freely available public database meant as a resource for research on the immune response to SARS-CoV-2. Samples came from the ongoing ImmuneRACE study (first 160 participants) plus 1,254 subjects from 6 global collaborators. A de-identified subject ID, COVID-19 status, age in years and sex were almost always included in the sample metadata. Where available, HLA class I and class II types were taken from metadata supplied by the sample provider and were not determined by assay-based typing. Findings and caveats that apply to the study as a whole: The quantity of clinical and demographic metadata differed by source and by participant and was supplied without curation.

TCRbeta CDR3 regions were amplified from genomic DNA using the immunoSEQ Assay, a bias-controlled multiplex PCR. Per the source publication's procedure: The number of nucleated cells in each sample was estimated by amplification of reference gene primers within the assay. To quantify the absolute abundance of each unique TCRbeta CDR3 rearrangement, sequence reads were collapsed and filtered. For each sample, productive Simpson clonality was calculated as the square root of Simpson's diversity index over productive rearrangements. In its TCRdb copy, this immuneACCESS table keeps in-frame sequences only and misses some clones. Where compared with another copy, unresolved V genes explain less than half of these, and the others have no known cause. The V and J calls and clone size are taken from that table; D and trimming were inferred from the DNA. The sample table contains 110,000 to 150,000 clones; only one count was recorded for roughly 89% of them. The ten largest clones take up less than 5.5% of the sample.

Via the germline V gene (reference sequence), CDR1 is LGHDT and CDR2 YNNKEL. V drops 4 bases and J drops 3 bases, leaving 7 bases in between. The CDR3 spans 13 residues, from the cysteine through the phenylalanine. Here the CDR3 DNA is all that survives: 39 bases in frame from base 1. The clonotype originates from a man aged 50 to 60 who had recovered from COVID-19. This sequence uses TRBV3-1 (or the pseudogene TRBV3-2) and TRBJ1-3; the D gene is unclear. The sequencing input was PBMCs or T cells enriched from blood (not recorded which). The CDR3 region has the sequence CASSPSLGNTIYF. The DNA sequence is given as TGTGCCAGCAGCCCCTCCCTTGGAAACACCATATATTTT.